Here is one T cell receptor beta chain with its context. These data originate in a study of T-cell reconstitution after alpha-beta-depleted transplantation in children. The CDR3 extends over 17 amino acids. Trimming shortened V by 3 bases and J by 2 bases, and 20 bases separated the two germline ends. Germline CDR1 and CDR2: DFQATT and SNEGSKA (reference sequence). Unique molecular identifiers were built into the TCRbeta library. TCRdb analysed the PCR reads with MiXCR anew, one entry per CDR3 protein. The sample gives 300,000 to 400,000 distinct CDR3 sequences, 23% of which show up once; over 9.5% is in the top ten.

This clonotype was obtained from a male patient between 10 and 17 years old who had a stem cell transplant for acute lymphoblastic leukemia, so the T cells may come from the graft donor. The rearrangement uses TRBV20-1 and TRBJ2-1; D call uncertain. Sequenced material: PBMCs, mostly from graft donor cells, taken 180 days after TCRalphabeta/CD19-depleted stem cell transplant. CDR3 amino acids: CSASTWTHRAPYNEQFF. In DNA form, the CDR3 reads TGCAGTGCTAGCACTTGGACGCATCGGGCCCCCTACAATGAGCAGTTCTTC.